This passage covers 25 T cell receptor beta chains from one sample sequenced in a study of human T cells and chemical hapten exposure. Noted time point: pre-sensitization, week 0. Treatment noted: therapeutic diphenylcyclopropenone sensitization with weekly scalp DPC. Unseparated into fractions, whole blood served as the source from which total RNA was extracted. TCRdb re-analysed the RACE reads in MiXCR, keeping a single row per CDR3 protein. The sample contains approximately 50,000 distinct CDR3 sequences, more than 9% of which appear only once. The sample consisted of whole blood, taken in connection with sensitization to the hapten diphenylcyclopropenone (DPC). The receptor set was obtained from a woman in her twenties or thirties with alopecia areata. Some clones in this sample may be carry-over from other donors' samples.

Ten or more counts support this clonotype. The chain recombines TRBV12-3 or TRBV12-4 with TRBJ1-5, with 10 bases fitting TRBD1. This CDR3 comprises 17 residues. V lost 8 bases and J lost 4; bases outside the gene matches: 14. The CDR3 here is CASGQGEGRGANQPQHF. CDR3 DNA sequence: TGTGCCAGCGGACAGGGGGAAGGGCGAGGAGCGAATCAGCCCCAGCATTTT.

The chain recombines TRBV5-4 with TRBJ2-1; 9 bases fit TRBD1. The germline V gene has CDR1 SGHNT and CDR2 YYREEE (reference sequence). Germline trimming cut 0 bases from V and 2 bases from J; bases unmatched to any gene: 3. CDR3 length: 16 residues. This CDR3 is CASSLGTGGAYNEQFF. CDR3 nucleotides: TGTGCCAGCAGCTTGGGCACAGGGGGCGCCTACAATGAGCAGTTCTTC.

This clonotype was observed at least ten times. This sequence joins TRBV13 and TRBJ2-3; 10 positions match TRBD2. The CDR3 runs 16 residues. Trimming cost V 3 bases and J 6 bases; bases outside gene matches: 9. In germline, CDR1 is PRHDT, CDR2 FYEKMQ (reference sequence). CDR3 nucleotides: TGTGCCAGCAGCTTCCCGGGGCTAGCGGGGGCTGATACGCAGTATTTT. Protein product: CASSFPGLAGADTQYF.

This clonotype showed up many times. The chain couples TRBV6-2 or TRBV6-3 to TRBJ1-5, with D unresolved. In germline, CDR1 is MNHEY, CDR2 SVGEGT. The germline V and J ends were trimmed by 6 bases and 4 bases, with 19 bases remaining between them. CDR3 length: 16 amino acids. The CDR3 coding sequence is TGTGCCAGCAGCTCTCTTCATGACGAGAGGAATCAGCCCCAGCATTTT. Translation: CASSSLHDERNQPQHF.

This clonotype has only a few counts. The J gene is TRBJ1-5, the V gene TRBV7-2, with 7 bases identical to TRBD1. Germline values: CDR1 SGHTA, CDR2 FQGNSA. The CDR3 spans 15 residues. The J segment lost 6 bases and the V segment lost 3 bases, leaving 8 bases of the junction unmatched. The CDR3 reads CASSLVSGGSQPQHF. The CDR3 bases are TGTGCCAGCAGCTTGGTGTCAGGGGGGAGTCAGCCCCAGCATTTT.

The chain has TRBV6-5 and TRBJ2-4; a weak D match, TRBD2 (6 bases). Germline V gene data show CDR1 as MNHEY and CDR2 as SVGAGI. CDR3 length: 13 residues. The V gene lost 4 bases and the J gene lost 5 bases, with 9 bases spanning the gap. The CDR3, as DNA: TGTGCCAGCAGTTTCTCGGGGGAAAACATTCAGTACTTC. The encoded protein is CASSFSGENIQYF.

This clonotype came up many times. The V gene is TRBV6-2 or TRBV6-3, the J gene TRBJ2-3; D may be TRBD2 (5 bases). CDR3 length equals 13 residues. Trimming took 4 bases from V and 4 from J, leaving 9 bases between them. Germline assignment: CDR1 MNHEY and CDR2 SVGEGT. The DNA of the CDR3 is TGTGCCAGCAGTTTAGGAGGTCCAGATACGCAGTATTTT. Amino acids: CASSLGGPDTQYF.

In its sample, this clonotype was seen a few times. V and J are TRBV27 and TRBJ1-2; TRBD1 matches 8 bases. The CDR3 spans 14 residues. The junction had 5 bases not matched to a gene; V was cut back by 5 bases and J by 3 bases. Germline lookup yields CDR1 MNHEY and CDR2 SMNVEV (reference sequence). The CDR3 sequence is CASSPDRADYGYTF. CDR3 sequence (DNA): TGTGCCAGCAGTCCGGACAGGGCCGACTATGGCTACACCTTC.

The chain couples TRBV5-5 to TRBJ1-1; D may be TRBD1 (6 bases). CDR3 length: 17 residues. The V and J ends lost 0 bases and 5 bases respectively, with 20 bases between them. Germline-derived CDR1 and CDR2 are SGHKS and YYEKEE (reference sequence). The CDR3 sequence: CASSLGGGRCDQTEAFF. The DNA for the CDR3 is TGTGCCAGCAGCTTGGGAGGGGGGCGATGCGATCAGACTGAAGCTTTCTTT.

This clonotype was seen only a few times. The chain has TRBV7-9 and TRBJ2-5; no firm D call. Germline V gives CDR1 SEHNR, CDR2 FQNEAQ (reference sequence). The V end was cut by 4 bases, the J end by 4 bases, with 13 bases between. The CDR3 runs 14 residues. CDR3 sequence reads: CASSSLVTAETQYF. The CDR3 nucleotides read TGTGCCAGCAGCTCCCTGGTAACAGCAGAGACCCAGTACTTC. Drawing the rest from reference TRBV7-9 and TRBJ2-5, the complete variable domain is DTGVSQNPRHKITKRGQNVTFRCDPISEHNRLYWYRQTLGQGPEFLTYFQNEAQLEKSRLLSDRFSAERPKGSFSTLEIQRTEQGDSAMYLCASSSLVTAETQYFGPGTRLLVL.

The rearrangement uses TRBV24-1 and TRBJ2-5, with D perhaps TRBD1 or TRBD2 (7 bases each). V was clipped by 9 bases and J by 1 base, with 11 bases between them. From germline, CDR1 is KGHDR and CDR2 SFDVKD. There are 13 residues in the CDR3. CDR3 residues: CATQGGSQETQYF. CDR3 nucleotides: TGTGCCACCCAGGGGGGGTCCCAAGAGACCCAGTACTTC.

The V and J genes are TRBV9 and TRBJ2-5; D not resolved. Germline CDR1 SGDLS, CDR2 YYNGEE. Trimming shortened V by 0 bases and J by 7 bases, and 10 bases separated the two germline ends. The CDR3 totals 13 residues. CDR3 bases: TGTGCCAGCAGCGTAGAGGGTCCGGGGACCCAGTACTTC. It codes for CASSVEGPGTQYF.

The chain employs TRBV7-9 and TRBJ1-3, with unresolved D. The germline CDR1 and CDR2 sequences are SEHNR and FQNEAQ (reference sequence). The CDR3 runs 17 residues. Trimming cost V 4 bases and J 1 base, with 17 bases left between them. CDR3 residues: CASSSHKQLTSGNTIYF. The CDR3 coding sequence is TGTGCCAGCAGCTCCCATAAGCAGCTCACATCTGGAAACACCATATATTTT.

This clonotype was counted many times. The CDR3 DNA sequence: TGTGCCAGCAGCAACAGGGGATCCCCTAGCACAGATACGCAGTATTTT. Protein product: CASSNRGSPSTDTQYF. The chain employs TRBV7-2 and TRBJ2-3, with 7 bases that match TRBD1. Germline V CDR1 and CDR2: SGHTA, FQGNSA. This CDR3 is built from 16 residues. V lost 5 bases, J lost 0 bases, and 8 bases stayed unmatched.

This clonotype showed up just a few times. The V call is TRBV12-3 or TRBV12-4, the J call TRBJ1-1; D call uncertain. The CDR3 is made up of 14 amino acids. Between the trimmed V and J ends, which lost 2 bases and 3 bases, there was a span of 10 bases. CDR3 residues: CASSLNPGDTEAFF. As DNA, the CDR3 is TGTGCCAGCAGTTTAAATCCTGGGGACACTGAAGCTTTCTTT.

This clonotype has more than one count but fewer than ten. This CDR3 reads CAWEETASYGYTF. CDR3 nucleotides: TGTGCCTGGGAGGAGACAGCTTCATATGGCTACACCTTC. The V and J genes are TRBV30 and TRBJ1-2, with D possibly TRBD1 on 5 matching bases. From germline, CDR1 is GTSNPN and CDR2 SVGIG (reference sequence). The CDR3 length is 13 residues. Trimming took 5 bases from V and 5 from J, leaving 15 bases between them.

This clonotype was counted many times. V gene TRBV6-1 combines with J gene TRBJ1-2, with D hard to call. The CDR3 sequence is 14 residues long. Trimming cost V 2 bases and J 2 bases, with 9 bases left between them. Germline values: CDR1 MNHNS, CDR2 SASEGT. The CDR3 spells CASSELRSNYGYTF. CDR3 coding DNA: TGTGCCAGCAGTGAATTGAGGTCCAACTATGGCTACACCTTC.

The genes are TRBV5-5 and TRBJ1-4; D unclear. The CDR3 loop spans 13 amino acids. Germline V gene sequence: CDR1 SGHKS, CDR2 YYEKEE (reference sequence). V was cut by 4 bases and J by 8 bases, with 12 bases left in between. The CDR3 here is CASSPIREEKLFF. Here the CDR3 DNA reads TGTGCCAGCAGCCCGATTCGAGAGGAAAAACTGTTTTTT.

This clonotype was observed a handful of times. The rearrangement joins TRBV3-1 to TRBJ1-5; weak D call: TRBD1 (5 bases). There are 15 residues in the CDR3. Deletions cut 0 bases from V and 6 bases from J, with 12 bases between. CDR1 is LGHDT and CDR2 is YNNKEL in the germline V gene (reference sequence). The chain's CDR3 is CASSQDPSGTQPQHF. The CDR3 bases are TGTGCCAGCAGCCAAGATCCGTCAGGGACTCAGCCCCAGCATTTT.

This rearrangement joins TRBV27 to TRBJ2-7; 9 nucleotides match TRBD1. Germline V gene lookup returns CDR1 MNHEY and CDR2 SMNVEV (reference sequence). The trim removed 2 bases at V and 5 bases at J, leaving 4 bases unmatched. The CDR3 has 14 amino acids. The CDR3 loop is CASSLNRGQNEQYF. CDR3 DNA: TGTGCCAGCAGTTTAAACAGGGGGCAAAACGAGCAGTACTTC.

This rearrangement joins TRBV27 to TRBJ2-3; no reliable D call. Germline CDR1 MNHEY, CDR2 SMNVEV (reference sequence). There are 14 residues in the CDR3. The V end lost 0 bases, the J end lost 1 base, and 5 bases lay between the germline ends. CDR3 sequence: CASSLSAGTDTQYF. In nucleotides, the CDR3 is TGTGCCAGCAGTTTATCGGCAGGCACAGATACGCAGTATTTT.

This clonotype came up a few times. The V gene is TRBV4-2, the J gene TRBJ1-5; no definite D call. CDR3 size: 17 residues. The germline gives CDR1 LGHNA, CDR2 YNFKEQ. V was pared by 0 bases and J by 2 bases, with 14 bases between. The chain's CDR3 is CASSQEAPGMGNQPQHF. CDR3 bases: TGTGCCAGCAGCCAAGAGGCGCCTGGGATGGGCAATCAGCCCCAGCATTTT.

The chain is built from TRBV28 and TRBJ1-3; 12 nucleotides line up with TRBD1. The trim removed 4 bases at V and 8 bases at J, leaving 9 bases unmatched. The CDR3 is 16 residues long. The germline gives CDR1 MDHEN, CDR2 SYDVKM. As DNA, the CDR3 is TGTGCCAGCAGTTACCCGGGACAGGGGGCTCTGGACACCATATATTTT. Translated, it gives CASSYPGQGALDTIYF. Together with reference TRBV28 and TRBJ1-3, the CDR3 gives the full variable domain: DVKVTQSSRYLVKRTGEKVFLECVQDMDHENMFWYRQDPGLGLRLIYFSYDVKMKEKGDIPEGYSVSREKKERFSLILESASTNQTSMYLCASSYPGQGALDTIYFGEGSWLTVV.

The V gene is TRBV29-1, the J gene TRBJ2-3, with D unresolved. Trimming pared 0 bases from V and 0 bases from J, leaving 16 bases between. Germline values: CDR1 SQVTM, CDR2 ANQGSEA. The CDR3 loop spans 17 amino acids. The CDR3 coding sequence is TGCAGCGTTGAAGACCAACATGGGCAGGCTAGCACAGATACGCAGTATTTT. It translates to CSVEDQHGQASTDTQYF.

A few counts support this clonotype. The chain recombines TRBV4-1 with TRBJ2-7; the match to TRBD2 covers 9 bases. Looked up from germline, CDR1 is MGHRA and CDR2 is YSYEKL. V was clipped by 4 bases and J by 0 bases; unmatched bases: 7. This CDR3 has 16 amino acids. Written as DNA, the CDR3 is TGCGCCAGCAGCCCCATTAGCGGGGGCTCCTCCTACGAGCAGTACTTC. Residues: CASSPISGGSSYEQYF.